This TCR beta chain was recorded in a study of blood T cell repertoires in COVID-19. Trimming removed 7 bases from V and 1 base from J; junction bases left unmatched: 12. The CDR3 is 16 residues long. CDR1 is MDHEN and CDR2 is SYDVKM in the germline V gene. Assay used: immunoSEQ multiplex PCR; TCRdb lists only in-frame clones, some missing. This table holds about 200,000 clones, 80% to 90% found once. This TCR came from a human donor with active or convalescent COVID-19. The donor label of this sample is uncertain. The source material was peripheral blood. The rearrangement joins TRBV28 to TRBJ1-1; the match to TRBD1 covers 7 bases. The CDR3 sequence: CASIPTGRWWNTEAFF. The CDR3 coding sequence is TGTGCCAGCATCCCGACAGGGCGATGGTGGAACACTGAAGCTTTCTTT.